These 26 T cell receptor beta chains originate from one sample sequenced in a study of T-cell reconstitution after alpha-beta-depleted transplantation in children. Library preparation (for TCRbeta) was performed with unique molecular identifiers. Using its own MiXCR run on the PCR reads, TCRdb lists one record per CDR3 protein. The sample records 500,000 to 600,000 distinct CDR3 sequences, approximately 29% being singletons. Sequenced material: PBMCs from the stem cell graft donor, taken from the stem cell graft. The receptors come from a human donor who donated a stem cell graft to a child with aplastic anemia.

The V gene is TRBV5-5, the J gene TRBJ1-2; D unresolved. V shed 4 bases and J shed 5 bases, with 12 bases lying between them. The CDR3 sequence is 13 residues long. Germline CDR1 and CDR2: SGHKS and YYEKEE (reference sequence). The CDR3 nucleotides are TGTGCCAGCAGCCCCGACTGGGTTTATGGCTACACCTTC. This gives the protein CASSPDWVYGYTF.

V and J are TRBV4-1 and TRBJ2-3; D could derive from TRBD1 or TRBD2 (5 bases each). The CDR3 is made up of 17 amino acids. Per the germline V gene, CDR1 is MGHRA and CDR2 is YSYEKL. V gave up 1 base and J gave up 0 bases, with 14 bases separating them. The CDR3 DNA reads as TGCGCCAGCAGCCAAGGGGGACCGGGATTAAGCACAGATACGCAGTATTTT. It encodes CASSQGGPGLSTDTQYF.

The chain is built from TRBV28 and TRBJ1-1; D call uncertain. This CDR3 has 12 amino acids. CDR1 MDHEN and CDR2 SYDVKM come from the germline V gene. V dropped 1 base and J dropped 11 bases, with 11 bases sitting between them. The CDR3 sequence is CASSLSGDGAFF. CDR3 coding DNA: TGTGCCAGCAGTTTATCAGGTGATGGGGCTTTCTTT.

The chain employs TRBV12-3 or TRBV12-4 and TRBJ1-4; D gene ambiguous. V lost 1 base, J lost 5 bases, and 11 bases lay in between. The CDR3 loop spans 15 amino acids. CDR3 loop: CASSLGGGKNEKLFF. The CDR3 nucleotides are TGTGCCAGCAGTTTAGGGGGTGGTAAGAATGAAAAACTGTTTTTT.

This clonotype appeared a few times. V gene TRBV29-1 combines with J gene TRBJ2-1; D is unresolved. Trimming cost V 4 bases and J 2 bases, with 9 bases left between them. Looked up from germline, CDR1 is SQVTM and CDR2 is ANQGSEA. The CDR3 totals 13 residues. The DNA of the CDR3 is TGCAGCGTTGTCGGACCTACCTACAATGAGCAGTTCTTC. Encoded protein: CSVVGPTYNEQFF.

The chain links TRBV7-8 to TRBJ1-6; possibly TRBD1 for D (6 bases). The CDR3 loop spans 14 amino acids. Trimming stripped 4 bases from V and 11 bases from J, with 15 bases between. Looked up from germline, CDR1 is SGHVS and CDR2 is FQNEAQ. For the CDR3, the DNA is TGTGCCAGCAGCTCGCGGGACACTCGACCACCCCTCCACTTT. Translation: CASSSRDTRPPLHF.

This clonotype has a handful of counts. The chain combines TRBV6-1 with TRBJ2-2; possible D gene TRBD2, 7 bases. The CDR3 sequence is 14 residues long. Germline CDR1 and CDR2: MNHNS and SASEGT. The ends were cut back, 6 bases at V and 7 bases at J, with 15 bases in the middle. CDR3 loop: CASRWGGAGGELFF. The CDR3, as DNA: TGTGCCAGCAGGTGGGGGGGCGCCGGCGGGGAGCTGTTTTTT.

The chain has TRBV20-1 and TRBJ2-7; D is perhaps TRBD2 (6 bases). The CDR3 loop spans 13 amino acids. Trimming removed 5 bases at V and 2 bases at J, with 13 bases between. CDR1 and CDR2 from the germline V gene are DFQATT and SNEGSKA (reference sequence). The CDR3 is CSAVAELTYEQYF. The CDR3 region has the DNA TGCAGTGCTGTAGCGGAGCTAACCTACGAGCAGTACTTC.

The CDR3 coding sequence is TGTGCCAGCAGCGCCTCAGGGGGCCCTAATGAAAAACTGTTTTTT. It encodes CASSASGGPNEKLFF. The gene calls are TRBV9 and TRBJ1-4; 8 bases map to TRBD1. The germline gives CDR1 SGDLS, CDR2 YYNGEE. The CDR3 sequence is 15 residues long. V was pared by 3 bases and J by 3 bases, with 4 bases of the junction left unmatched. Variable domain in full (rest from reference TRBV9 and TRBJ1-4): DSGVTQTPKHLITATGQRVTLRCSPRSGDLSVYWYQQSLDQGLQFLIQYYNGEERAKGNILERFSAQQFPDLHSELNLSSLELGDSALYFCASSASGGPNEKLFFGSGTQLSVL.

With regard to this clonotype: A much larger clone differs by one base, so this may be a read error. V and J are TRBV5-1 and TRBJ2-1, with D tentatively TRBD2 (6 bases). This CDR3 contains 13 residues. Trimming stripped 4 bases from V and 12 bases from J, with 17 bases between. CDR1 SGHRS and CDR2 YFSETQ come from the germline V gene. The CDR3 is CASSPGTLDGQFF. The CDR3 coding sequence is TGCGCCAGCAGCCCCGGGACTCTCGATGGGCAGTTCTTC.

This chain uses TRBV11-3 with TRBJ1-2; 7 bases align to TRBD1. There are 13 residues in the CDR3. Germline lookup yields CDR1 SGHNT and CDR2 YENEEA. Germline trimming cut 9 bases from V and 3 bases from J; bases unmatched to any gene: 7. The CDR3 sequence: CARRRQGDYGYTF. The CDR3 DNA is TGTGCCAGGCGAAGACAGGGAGACTATGGCTACACCTTC.

The gene calls are TRBV18 and TRBJ2-7; TRBD2 agrees at 12 bases. The CDR3 length is 16 residues. Germline V gives CDR1 KGHSH, CDR2 LQKENI. Unmatched junction bases numbered 9, after V lost 6 bases and J lost 3 bases. CDR3 nucleotides: TGTGCCAGCTCCCGCGGGACTAGCGGGTCTCTCTACGAGCAGTACTTC. It codes for CASSRGTSGSLYEQYF.

This clonotype appeared a single time. The CDR3 region has the DNA TGTGCCAGCAGCCAGGTGGACGGTGGAAACACCATATATTTT. This codes for CASSQVDGGNTIYF. J is TRBJ1-3 and V is TRBV4-2; D is uncertain. This CDR3 has 14 amino acids. Trimming took off 3 bases at V and 3 bases at J, with 9 bases between the two ends. CDR1 is LGHNA, CDR2 YNFKEQ, per germline.

This clonotype was counted only a few times. The rearrangement joins TRBV20-1 to TRBJ2-3; TRBD2 agrees at 9 bases. CDR1 is DFQATT, CDR2 SNEGSKA, per germline (reference sequence). V shed 2 bases and J 0 bases; nucleotides not matched to a gene: 3. The CDR3 runs 15 residues. CDR3 DNA sequence: TGCAGTGCTAGACAAACTAGCGGGAGCACAGATACGCAGTATTTT. This gives the protein CSARQTSGSTDTQYF.

In this sample, this clonotype turned up many times. The chain links TRBV4-3 to TRBJ2-2, with D possibly being TRBD1 (5 bases). Germline V gene data show CDR1 as LGHNA and CDR2 as YSLEER. Trimming stripped 3 bases from V and 3 bases from J, with 8 bases between. The CDR3 spans 14 residues. Written as DNA, the CDR3 is TGCGCCAGCAGCCAGGGGCGGTACACCGGGGAGCTGTTTTTT. Translation: CASSQGRYTGELFF.

The genes are TRBV15 and TRBJ2-5; D possibly uses TRBD1 or TRBD2 (6 bases each). CDR1 is LNHNV and CDR2 is YYDKDF in the germline V gene (reference sequence). This CDR3 comprises 15 residues. Trimming removed 0 bases at V and 3 bases at J, with 11 bases between. The CDR3 DNA is TGTGCCACCAGCAGAGATCAAAGGGGGGAAGAGACCCAGTACTTC. Translating it yields CATSRDQRGEETQYF.

This clonotype has only a few counts. In nucleotides, the CDR3 is TGTGCCAGCAGCGACAGTGGGCAGGGGACCGGGGAGCTGTTTTTT. Translation gives CASSDSGQGTGELFF. The gene calls are TRBV7-9 and TRBJ2-2; TRBD1 might be the D (6 bases). V was clipped by 5 bases and J by 5 bases, with 15 bases between them. Germline values: CDR1 SEHNR, CDR2 FQNEAQ (reference sequence). There are 15 residues in the CDR3.

This clonotype was recorded a few times. The chain links TRBV9 to TRBJ2-5; TRBD1 aligns across 7 bases. Looked up from germline, CDR1 is SGDLS and CDR2 is YYNGEE. The CDR3 consists of 13 residues. V dropped 3 bases and J dropped 6; count of bases not matched to a gene: 5. DNA of the CDR3: TGTGCCAGCAGCGACCGGGACAGACAGACCCAGTACTTC. It encodes CASSDRDRQTQYF.

This clonotype has more than one count but fewer than ten. This rearrangement joins TRBV20-1 to TRBJ2-1; weak D call: TRBD1 (6 bases). The CDR3 loop spans 14 amino acids. The V and J ends lost 3 bases and 4 bases respectively, with 13 bases between them. CDR1 and CDR2 (germline): DFQATT, SNEGSKA (reference sequence). The CDR3 loop reads CSASGQTKYNEQFF. Written as DNA, the CDR3 is TGCAGTGCTAGCGGACAGACCAAGTACAATGAGCAGTTCTTC.

V and J are TRBV14 and TRBJ1-1; no firm D call. There are 15 residues in the CDR3. Germline assignment: CDR1 SGHDN and CDR2 FVKESK. V was pared by 0 bases and J by 2 bases, with 10 bases between. For the CDR3, the DNA is TGTGCCAGCAGCCAAGATATGGCACGAAACACTGAAGCTTTCTTT. Protein product: CASSQDMARNTEAFF.

V is TRBV20-1 and J is TRBJ1-5; D is undetermined. V lost 0 bases to trimming and J lost 0 bases, with 9 bases between them. The germline gives CDR1 DFQATT, CDR2 SNEGSKA (reference sequence). The CDR3 contains 15 residues. The CDR3, as DNA: TGCAGTGCTAGAGACGCTGTCCTTAGCAATCAGCCCCAGCATTTT. Translating gives CSARDAVLSNQPQHF.

This clonotype appeared a few times. The chain carries TRBV12-3 or TRBV12-4 and TRBJ1-1; tentative D call: TRBD1 (5 bases). The CDR3 runs 13 residues. The V end was cut by 4 bases, the J end by 6 bases, with 12 bases between. CDR3 sequence: CASSSRARAEAFF. The CDR3 bases are TGTGCCAGCAGTTCCAGGGCTCGGGCTGAAGCTTTCTTT.

The J gene is TRBJ1-2, the V gene TRBV29-1, with 9 positions matching TRBD1. CDR3 size: 16 residues. Germline CDR1 is SQVTM and CDR2 is ANQGSEA. Unmatched junction bases numbered 15, after V lost 6 bases and J lost 4 bases. CDR3 DNA sequence: TGCAGCGTCCAGGGACAGGGAAAAGGAATGTCCTATGGCTACACCTTC. It codes for CSVQGQGKGMSYGYTF.

This chain joins TRBV19 and TRBJ2-5; D is unclear. Germline V lookup: CDR1 LNHDA, CDR2 SQIVND (reference sequence). Trimming shortened V by 4 bases and J by 5 bases, and 11 bases separated the two germline ends. This CDR3 has 13 residues. CDR3 DNA sequence: TGTGCCAGTAGTACCCCTTATGCGGAGACCCAGTACTTC. Amino acid sequence: CASSTPYAETQYF.

This chain links TRBV5-6 with TRBJ1-2, with TRBD1 as a possible D gene (6 bases). The V gene lost 3 bases and the J gene lost 4 bases, with 22 bases spanning the gap. CDR1 SGHDT and CDR2 YYEEEE come from the germline V gene. This CDR3 comprises 17 residues. As DNA, the CDR3 is TGTGCCAGCAGCTCCGGGCGGACAGCCGATCAATTCTATGGCTACACCTTC. Its translation is CASSSGRTADQFYGYTF.

This rearrangement joins TRBV12-5 to TRBJ1-2; TRBD1 matches 8 bases. The CDR3 is 13 amino acids. Per germline, CDR1 LGHNT and CDR2 FRNRAP. The ends lost 1 base at V and 8 bases at J; junction bases unmatched: 3. The CDR3 region has the DNA TGTGCTAGTGGTTTGGGGACAGGGATCGGCTACACCTTC. Its protein product is CASGLGTGIGYTF.